These 12 T cell receptor beta chains were all obtained from the same sample, sequenced in a study of T cell repertoires in ileal Crohn's disease. Only in-frame clones appear in the TCRdb table, and some are missing; sequencing was by immunoSEQ multiplex PCR. This sample yields 5,500 to 6,000 clones, of which 83% are seen a single time; about 5% belongs to the top ten. The source material was ileal tissue. These receptors all come from an adult with Crohn's disease.

This clone was found a few times. V usage is TRBV10-1 and J usage is TRBJ1-2; D might be TRBD1 (5 bases). The ends were cut back, 2 bases at V and 6 bases at J, with 10 bases in the middle. CDR3 length: 13 residues. Germline V gene data show CDR1 as WNHNN and CDR2 as SYGVQD (reference sequence). CDR3 in DNA: TGCGCCAGCAGTGAGGGCAGGGAGGATGGCTACACCTTC. It encodes CASSEGREDGYTF.

CDR3 DNA: TGTGCCAGTAGGCCGATCCCCCGGAGCAATCAGCCCCAGCATTTT. It yields the protein CASRPIPRSNQPQHF. The V gene is TRBV19, the J gene TRBJ1-5; D gene ambiguous. This CDR3 is 15 amino acids long. With 6 bases removed from V and 1 base from J, the gap between germline ends came to 13 bases. CDR1 and CDR2 from the germline V gene are LNHDA and SQIVND (reference sequence).

Notes on this clone: The identical CDR3 is also encoded by other nucleotide sequences in the sample. This chain connects TRBV14 to TRBJ1-4; D is unresolved. Trimming shortened V by 1 base and J by 0 bases, and 6 bases separated the two germline ends. The germline V gene has CDR1 SGHDN and CDR2 FVKESK. The CDR3 length is 15 residues. CDR3 loop: CASSQAGTTNEKLFF. The CDR3 bases are TGTGCCAGCAGCCAAGCCGGGACAACTAATGAAAAACTGTTTTTT.

This chain links TRBV28 with TRBJ2-7; D is unclear. Between the trimmed V and J ends, which lost 5 bases and 2 bases, there was a span of 10 bases. This CDR3 is 13 amino acids long. The germline V gene encodes CDR1 MDHEN and CDR2 SYDVKM. The CDR3 sequence is CASSTNIPYEQYF. CDR3 DNA: TGTGCCAGCAGTACGAATATTCCCTACGAGCAGTACTTC.

In its sample, this clone was seen once. This rearrangement joins TRBV10-3 to TRBJ1-5; D remains ambiguous. Germline CDR1 reads ENHRY; CDR2 reads SYGVKD. Trimming took 8 bases from V and 0 from J, leaving 8 bases between them. The CDR3 runs to 13 residues. CDR3 residues: CAIAPDSNQPQHF. The CDR3 DNA reads as TGTGCCATCGCGCCAGATAGCAATCAGCCCCAGCATTTT.

This chain joins TRBV6-1 and TRBJ2-3; D remains ambiguous. Between the trimmed V and J ends, which lost 4 bases and 4 bases, there was a span of 3 bases. Germline lookup yields CDR1 MNHNS and CDR2 SASEGT. The CDR3 has 11 residues. In DNA form, the CDR3 reads TGTGCCAGCAGTGTTGCAGATACGCAGTATTTT. Translated, it gives CASSVADTQYF.

The chain has TRBV4-3 and TRBJ1-4; D gene ambiguous. CDR1 is LGHNA, CDR2 YSLEER, per germline. This CDR3 contains 15 residues. V shed 2 bases and J shed 5 bases, with 12 bases lying between them. DNA of the CDR3: TGCGCCAGCAGCCAACGCGATTATGGAAATGAAAAACTGTTTTTT. This translates into CASSQRDYGNEKLFF.

The rearrangement joins TRBV7-8 to TRBJ1-2; 8 positions match TRBD1. Germline V gene sequence: CDR1 SGHVS, CDR2 FQNEAQ. This CDR3 spans 13 amino acids. The J segment lost 7 bases and the V segment lost 5 bases, leaving 6 bases of the junction unmatched. The CDR3 nucleotides are TGTGCCAGCAGCCAAGACAGGGGAGCTGGCTACACCTTC. Translating gives CASSQDRGAGYTF.

The genes are TRBV10-3 and TRBJ2-7, with D maybe TRBD1 (8 bases). The CDR3 spans 15 residues. Germline V gene data show CDR1 as ENHRY and CDR2 as SYGVKD. V was clipped by 6 bases and J by 1 base, with 16 bases between them. The DNA of the CDR3 is TGTGCCATCAGCTCAAACAGGGGGGGTTCCTACGAGCAGTACTTC. Protein product: CAISSNRGGSYEQYF.

The rearrangement joins TRBV7-8 to TRBJ2-1; 12 bases line up with TRBD2. The CDR3 spans 19 residues. The trim removed 1 base at V and 7 bases at J, leaving 14 bases unmatched. Germline V lookup: CDR1 SGHVS, CDR2 FQNEAQ. Here the CDR3 reads CASSLGRTSGVGARNEQFF. The CDR3 DNA sequence: TGTGCCAGCAGCTTAGGACGGACTAGCGGGGTGGGGGCGAGGAATGAGCAGTTCTTC.

This clone was counted once. V and J are TRBV7-8 and TRBJ1-3; no firm D call. The V end was cut by 1 base, the J end by 0 bases, with 16 bases between. The CDR3 has 18 amino acids. Germline V gene data show CDR1 as SGHVS and CDR2 as FQNEAQ. The CDR3 bases are TGTGCCAGCAGCTTAGGGGCCGGAGGGCTTAGCTCTGGAAACACCATATATTTT. Translated: CASSLGAGGLSSGNTIYF.

This clone appeared a few times. This rearrangement joins TRBV19 to TRBJ1-1; TRBD1 might be the D (5 bases). The CDR3 sequence is 12 residues long. The germline gives CDR1 LNHDA, CDR2 SQIVND (reference sequence). Trimming took off 7 bases at V and 8 bases at J, with 14 bases between the two ends. The CDR3 bases are TGTGCCAGTACGGACTACGGGGCGGAAGCTTTCTTT. This translates into CASTDYGAEAFF.